A selection of T cell receptor beta chains follows, all from one sample in a study of T cells after yellow fever vaccination. TCRdb fed the 5' RACE reads into MiXCR, producing one record per CDR3 protein. The sample consists of 400,000 to 450,000 distinct CDR3 sequences, 15% to 20% of them appearing once. The sample here was PBMCs, taken before the yellow fever booster vaccination. Receptors originate from a man aged 18 to 29 who received the YFV17D yellow fever vaccine. Both conserved end residues are part of each CDR3. D genes are given only for firm matches. The size entry is marked missing in some rows and otherwise reads once, few, many or a size class.

len | j_gene | abundance | v_gene | d_gene | CDR3aa | CDR3nt
13 | TRBJ1-5 | few | TRBV6-5 | TRBD1 | CASSYDRDQPQHF | TGTGCCAGCAGTTACGACAGGGATCAGCCCCAGCATTTT
14 | TRBJ2-7 | few | TRBV25-1 | TRBD1 | CASGRTGASYEQYF | TGTGCCAGCGGTAGGACAGGTGCTTCCTACGAGCAGTACTTC
15 | TRBJ2-1 | . | TRBV11-2 | . | CASSPENSFGNEQFF | TGTGCCAGCAGCCCTGAGAACTCCTTTGGGAATGAGCAGTTCTTC
12 | TRBJ2-2 | many | TRBV9 | . | CASSESSGELFF | TGTGCCAGCAGCGAGAGTTCCGGGGAGCTGTTTTTT
14 | TRBJ2-2 | . | TRBV28 | . | CASSLQGGTGELFF | TGTGCCAGCAGTTTGCAGGGGGGCACCGGGGAGCTGTTTTTT
15 | TRBJ2-7 | many | TRBV4-1 | TRBD2 | CASSQRAGNNYEQYF | TGCGCCAGCAGCCAAAGAGCGGGGAATAACTACGAGCAGTACTTC
13 | TRBJ1-2 | . | TRBV5-6 | . | CASSPIGLYGYTF | TGTGCCAGCAGCCCCATTGGACTCTATGGCTACACCTTC
12 | TRBJ2-3 | once | TRBV4-2 | . | CASSPLGGTQYF | TGTGCCAGCAGCCCCTTGGGGGGTACGCAGTATTTT
16 | TRBJ2-6 | . | TRBV12-3/TRBV12-4 | . | CASSTRGTPGANVLTF | TGTGCCAGCTCCACACGAGGGACACCTGGGGCCAACGTCCTGACTTTC
14 | TRBJ2-7 | . | TRBV4-3 | . | CASSQEQGSDEQYF | TGCGCCAGCAGCCAGGAACAGGGTTCCGACGAGCAGTACTTC
15 | TRBJ1-4 | few | TRBV5-1 | . | CASSLDTGVSEKLFF | TGCGCCAGCAGCTTAGACACCGGAGTGTCGGAAAAACTGTTTTTT
15 | TRBJ1-1 | . | TRBV11-2 | . | CASSLWGQTNTEAFF | TGTGCCAGCAGCTTATGGGGGCAGACGAACACTGAAGCTTTCTTT
14 | TRBJ1-2 | few | TRBV4-3 | TRBD1 | CASSQDDRGYGYTF | TGCGCCAGCAGCCAAGATGACAGGGGCTATGGCTACACCTTC
16 | TRBJ2-7 | . | TRBV4-3 | TRBD1 | CASSQDWSGGPYEQYF | TGCGCCAGCAGCCAAGATTGGTCAGGGGGCCCCTACGAGCAGTACTTC
19 | TRBJ2-6 | few | TRBV7-8 | . | CASSLRSRLTSSGANVLTF | TGTGCCAGCAGCTTAAGGTCGAGACTTACCTCCTCTGGGGCCAACGTCCTGACTTTC
15 | TRBJ1-2 | few | TRBV20-1 | TRBD1 | CGAARDRKANYGYTF | TGCGGGGCAGCCAGGGACAGGAAAGCTAACTATGGCTACACCTTC
15 | TRBJ2-1 | . | TRBV6-2/TRBV6-3 | TRBD1 | CASSYRTGIGNEQFF | TGTGCCAGCAGTTACAGGACAGGGATTGGCAATGAGCAGTTCTTC
14 | TRBJ2-3 | . | TRBV10-3 | . | CAISLRGSTDTQYF | TGTGCCATCAGCCTTCGGGGGAGCACAGATACGCAGTATTTT
18 | TRBJ2-5 | . | TRBV20-1 | TRBD2 | CSARDTGGASGGKETQYF | TGCAGTGCTAGAGATACGGGAGGGGCTAGCGGGGGAAAAGAGACCCAGTACTTC
14 | TRBJ1-6 | . | TRBV7-3 | . | CASSRSGEASPLHF | TGTGCCAGCAGCCGCTCAGGGGAGGCTTCACCCCTCCACTTT
14 | TRBJ2-3 | few | TRBV5-1 | TRBD1 | CASSTGQGSDTQYF | TGCGCCAGCAGCACTGGACAGGGTTCAGATACGCAGTATTTT
14 | TRBJ1-2 | few | TRBV10-3 | TRBD1 | CAISRQGENYGYTF | TGTGCCATCAGTAGACAGGGGGAGAACTATGGCTACACCTTC
16 | TRBJ2-2 | . | TRBV5-5 | . | CASSLNAGTNTGELFF | TGTGCCAGCAGCTTAAATGCAGGGACGAACACCGGGGAGCTGTTTTTT
16 | TRBJ2-3 | . | TRBV27 | TRBD2 | CASSLSYRGGQDTQYF | TGTGCCAGCAGTTTATCGTACCGGGGGGGCCAAGATACGCAGTATTTT
12 | TRBJ1-2 | . | TRBV12-3/TRBV12-4 | . | CASSLRQRHYTF | TGTGCCAGCAGTTTAAGACAGCGCCATTACACCTTC
12 | TRBJ2-2 | . | TRBV5-1 | . | CASRRNTGELFF | TGCGCCAGCAGGCGAAACACCGGGGAGCTGTTTTTT
17 | TRBJ2-2 | . | TRBV6-5 | TRBD1 | CASSYWLTGSDTGELFF | TGTGCCAGCAGTTACTGGTTGACAGGGTCGGACACCGGGGAGCTGTTTTTT
16 | TRBJ1-4 | . | TRBV4-3 | . | CASSQGQLSTNEKLFF | TGCGCCAGCAGCCAAGGCCAGCTATCAACTAATGAAAAACTGTTTTTT
13 | TRBJ1-3 | . | TRBV12-3/TRBV12-4 | . | CASSAGAGNTIYF | TGTGCCAGCAGTGCAGGGGCTGGAAACACCATATATTTT
15 | TRBJ2-7 | . | TRBV7-6 | TRBD1 | CASSLVQGARDEQYF | TGTGCCAGCAGCTTAGTACAGGGGGCGAGGGACGAGCAGTACTTC
15 | TRBJ1-3 | . | TRBV7-9 | . | CASSLLGFYGNTIYF | TGTGCCAGCAGCTTATTGGGGTTCTACGGAAACACCATATATTTT
13 | TRBJ2-5 | many | TRBV5-3 | . | CARSLSREETQYF | TGTGCCAGAAGCTTGTCAAGGGAAGAGACCCAGTACTTC
13 | TRBJ2-1 | few | TRBV24-1 | . | CATSDFWTNEQFF | TGTGCCACCAGTGATTTTTGGACCAATGAGCAGTTCTTC
12 | TRBJ2-5 | . | TRBV20-1 | . | CSAPLYQETQYF | TGCAGTGCTCCGTTGTACCAAGAGACCCAGTACTTC
12 | TRBJ1-1 | few | TRBV7-3 | TRBD1 | CASSPGTGEAFF | TGTGCCAGCAGCCCGGGGACAGGTGAAGCTTTCTTT
13 | TRBJ2-2 | few | TRBV5-1 | . | CASRPAWTGELFF | TGCGCCAGCCGACCAGCCTGGACCGGGGAGCTGTTTTTT
11 | TRBJ2-7 | many | TRBV6-1 | . | CASSDFYEQYF | TGTGCCAGCAGTGATTTCTACGAGCAGTACTTC
14 | TRBJ2-5 | few | TRBV7-9 | . | CASSPLSPWETQYF | TGTGCCAGCAGCCCCCTCAGCCCATGGGAGACCCAGTACTTC
12 | TRBJ1-1 | . | TRBV5-1 | . | CASSFQGREAFF | TGCGCCAGCAGCTTCCAGGGTCGTGAAGCTTTCTTT
14 | TRBJ2-2 | . | TRBV12-5 | . | CASGLVVGAGELFF | TGTGCTAGTGGTTTGGTCGTAGGGGCCGGGGAGCTGTTTTTT